This T cell receptor beta chain was sequenced during a study of identical twins. Points from the study as a whole: Instead of following the same donors, the conclusions were based on cross-sectional statistical analysis.

The cDNA had a unique molecular identifier and a template-switch universal primer site. TCRdb recomputed calls from the 5' RACE reads with MiXCR, one row per CDR3 protein. This sample carries around 230,000 distinct CDR3 sequences, approximately 5.9% of them seen once, and the ten largest clones take just over 14%. This clonotype was seen ten or more times. Its specificity is unknown. Germline V lookup: CDR1 KGHDR, CDR2 SFDVKD. V trimming: 4 bases; J trimming: 5 bases; junction bases outside the gene matches: 1. CDR3 length: 15 amino acids. These records were also assigned to another study, of T cells expressing NK-cell markers.

This clonotype was obtained from a woman aged 18 to 35 in good health. Specimen: CD8+ T cells sorted from blood. The chain joins TRBV24-1 to TRBJ2-1, with TRBD2 matching 13 bases. CDR3 in DNA: TGTGCCACCAGTGAAGGGACTAGCGGGGACAATGAGCAGTTCTTC. It specifies CATSEGTSGDNEQFF.